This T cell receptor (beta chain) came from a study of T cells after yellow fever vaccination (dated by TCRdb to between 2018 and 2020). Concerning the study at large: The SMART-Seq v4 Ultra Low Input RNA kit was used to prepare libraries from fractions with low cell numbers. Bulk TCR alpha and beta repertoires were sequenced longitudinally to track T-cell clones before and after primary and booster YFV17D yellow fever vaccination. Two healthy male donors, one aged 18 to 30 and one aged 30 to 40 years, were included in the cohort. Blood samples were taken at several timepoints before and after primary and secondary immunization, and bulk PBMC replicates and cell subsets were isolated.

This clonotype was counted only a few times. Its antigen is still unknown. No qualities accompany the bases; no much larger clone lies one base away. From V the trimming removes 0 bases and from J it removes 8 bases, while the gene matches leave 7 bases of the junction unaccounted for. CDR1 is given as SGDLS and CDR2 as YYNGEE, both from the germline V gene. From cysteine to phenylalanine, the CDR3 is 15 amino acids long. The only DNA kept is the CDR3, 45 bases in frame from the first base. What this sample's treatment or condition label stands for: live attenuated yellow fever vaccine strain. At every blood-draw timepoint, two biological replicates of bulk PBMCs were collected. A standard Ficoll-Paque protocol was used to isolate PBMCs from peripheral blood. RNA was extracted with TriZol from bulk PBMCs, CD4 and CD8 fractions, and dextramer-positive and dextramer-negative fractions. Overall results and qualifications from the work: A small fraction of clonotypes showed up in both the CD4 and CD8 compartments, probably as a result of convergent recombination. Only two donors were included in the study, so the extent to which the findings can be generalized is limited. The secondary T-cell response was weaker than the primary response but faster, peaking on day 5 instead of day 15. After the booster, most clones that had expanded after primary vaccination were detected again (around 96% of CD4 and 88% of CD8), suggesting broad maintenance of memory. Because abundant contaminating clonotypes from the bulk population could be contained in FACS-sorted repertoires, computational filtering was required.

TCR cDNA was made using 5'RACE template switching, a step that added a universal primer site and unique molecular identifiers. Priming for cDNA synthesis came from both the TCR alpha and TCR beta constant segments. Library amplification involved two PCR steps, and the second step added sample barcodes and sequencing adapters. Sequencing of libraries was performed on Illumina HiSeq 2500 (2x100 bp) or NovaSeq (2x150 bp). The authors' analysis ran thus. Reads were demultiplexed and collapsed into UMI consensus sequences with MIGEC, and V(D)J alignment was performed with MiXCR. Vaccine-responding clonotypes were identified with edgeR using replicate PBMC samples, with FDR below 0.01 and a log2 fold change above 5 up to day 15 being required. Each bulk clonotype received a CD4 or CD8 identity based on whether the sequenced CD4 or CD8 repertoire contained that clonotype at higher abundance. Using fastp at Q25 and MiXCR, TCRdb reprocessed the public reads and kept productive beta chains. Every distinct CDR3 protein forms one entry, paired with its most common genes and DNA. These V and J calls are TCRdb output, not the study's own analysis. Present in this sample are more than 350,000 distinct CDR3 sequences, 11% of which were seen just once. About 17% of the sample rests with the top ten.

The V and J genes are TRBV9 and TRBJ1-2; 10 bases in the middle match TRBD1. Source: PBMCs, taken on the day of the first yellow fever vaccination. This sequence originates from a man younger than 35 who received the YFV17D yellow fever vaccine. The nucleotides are TGTGCCAGCAGCGTAGGATGGGGGACAGGGGTCGGCTACACCTTC. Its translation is CASSVGWGTGVGYTF.